This T cell receptor beta chain came from a study of neoadjuvant anti-PD-1 for oral cavity cancer. Background on the study: Patients without progression received a fourth nivolumab dose around day 43, then surgical resection on days 50-56.

Time point denoted: after neoadjuvant nivolumab, at surgical resection. Analysis of PBMCs was direct, with no culture step. The germline V and J ends were trimmed by 7 bases and 2 bases, with 9 bases remaining between them. CDR1 and CDR2 from the germline V gene are SNHLY and FYNNEI. The CDR3 is 12 amino acids. Profiled with immunoSEQ multiplex PCR; TCRdb holds only in-frame clones, not every one. The repertoire holds over 25,000 clones, with around four fifths as singletons. The input for sequencing was PBMCs, taken after nivolumab (anti-PD-1) treatment. The source is a person aged 35 to 85 with oral cavity squamous cell carcinoma. V gene TRBV2 combines with J gene TRBJ2-7; the D gene is possibly TRBD2 (5 bases). CDR3 residues: CASKDGTYEQYF. For the CDR3, the DNA is TGTGCCAGCAAGGACGGGACCTACGAGCAGTACTTC.